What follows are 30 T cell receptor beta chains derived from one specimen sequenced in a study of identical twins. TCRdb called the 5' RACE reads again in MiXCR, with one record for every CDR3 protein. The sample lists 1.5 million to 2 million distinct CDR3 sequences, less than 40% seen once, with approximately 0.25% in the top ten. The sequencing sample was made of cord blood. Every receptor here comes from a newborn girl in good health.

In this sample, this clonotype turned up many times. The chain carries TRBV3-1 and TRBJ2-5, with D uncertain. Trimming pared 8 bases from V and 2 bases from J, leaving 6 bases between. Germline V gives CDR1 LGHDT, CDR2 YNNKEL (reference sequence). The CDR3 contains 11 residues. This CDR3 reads CASGSQETQYF. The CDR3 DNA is TGTGCCAGCGGATCTCAAGAGACCCAGTACTTC.

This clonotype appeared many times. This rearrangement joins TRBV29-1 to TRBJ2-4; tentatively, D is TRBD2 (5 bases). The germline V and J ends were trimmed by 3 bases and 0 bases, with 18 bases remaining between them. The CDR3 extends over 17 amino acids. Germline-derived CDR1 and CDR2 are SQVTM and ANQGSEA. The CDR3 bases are TGCAGCGTTGAGAGCACGTCGGGAAAACTAGCCAAAAACATTCAGTACTTC. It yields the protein CSVESTSGKLAKNIQYF.

CDR3 in amino acids: CASSEPQGGMETQYF. CDR3 bases: TGTGCCAGCAGTGAACCACAGGGGGGAATGGAGACCCAGTACTTC. V is TRBV25-1 and J is TRBJ2-5; TRBD1 agrees at 8 bases. The CDR3 is 15 amino acids. With 2 bases clipped from V and 5 bases from J, the junction kept 7 bases outside the gene matches. Per germline, CDR1 MGHDK and CDR2 SYGVNS.

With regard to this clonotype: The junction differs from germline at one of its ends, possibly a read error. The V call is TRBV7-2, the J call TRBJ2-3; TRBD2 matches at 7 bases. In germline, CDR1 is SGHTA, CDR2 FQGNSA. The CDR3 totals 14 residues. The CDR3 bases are TGTGCCGGCAGCCCGGGGGGAAGCACAGATACGCAGTATTTT. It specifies CAGSPGGSTDTQYF.

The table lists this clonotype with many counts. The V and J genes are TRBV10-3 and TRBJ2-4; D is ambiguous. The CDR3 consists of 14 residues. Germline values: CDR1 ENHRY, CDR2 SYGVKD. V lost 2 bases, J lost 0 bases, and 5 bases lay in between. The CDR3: CAISEGLAKNIQYF. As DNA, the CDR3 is TGTGCCATCAGTGAGGGTCTAGCCAAAAACATTCAGTACTTC.

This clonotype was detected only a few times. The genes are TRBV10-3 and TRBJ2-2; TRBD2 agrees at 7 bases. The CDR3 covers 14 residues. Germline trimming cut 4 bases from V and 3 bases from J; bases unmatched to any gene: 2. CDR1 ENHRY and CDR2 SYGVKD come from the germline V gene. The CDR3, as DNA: TGTGCCATCAGTGGCGGGAGAGACACCGGGGAGCTGTTTTTT. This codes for CAISGGRDTGELFF.

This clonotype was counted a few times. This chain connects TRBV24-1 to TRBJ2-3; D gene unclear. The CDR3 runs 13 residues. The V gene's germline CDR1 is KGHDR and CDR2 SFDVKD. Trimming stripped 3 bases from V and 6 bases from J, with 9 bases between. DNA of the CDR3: TGTGCCACCAGTGATAGGAAGTCTGATACGCAGTATTTT. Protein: CATSDRKSDTQYF.

CDR3 nucleotide sequence: TGTGCCATCAGTGATAACAGGGCCCCTGGAAACACCATATATTTT. Its protein is CAISDNRAPGNTIYF. This chain joins TRBV10-3 and TRBJ1-3, with TRBD1 as a possible D gene (6 bases). The CDR3 is 15 residues long. Trimming took off 3 bases at V and 2 bases at J, with 11 bases between the two ends. Germline CDR1 ENHRY, CDR2 SYGVKD.

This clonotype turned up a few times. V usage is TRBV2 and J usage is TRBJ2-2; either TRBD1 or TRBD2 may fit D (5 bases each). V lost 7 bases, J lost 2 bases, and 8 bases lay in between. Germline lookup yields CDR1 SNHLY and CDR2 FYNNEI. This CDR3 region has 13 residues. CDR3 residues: CASTGTNTGELFF. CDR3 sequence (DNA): TGTGCCAGCACAGGGACCAACACCGGGGAGCTGTTTTTT.

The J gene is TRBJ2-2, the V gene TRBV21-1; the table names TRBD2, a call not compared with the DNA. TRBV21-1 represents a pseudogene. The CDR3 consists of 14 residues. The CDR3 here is CASSNGSSTGELFF. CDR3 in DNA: TGTGCCAGCAGCAATGGGTCTAGCACCGGGGAGCTGTTTTTT.

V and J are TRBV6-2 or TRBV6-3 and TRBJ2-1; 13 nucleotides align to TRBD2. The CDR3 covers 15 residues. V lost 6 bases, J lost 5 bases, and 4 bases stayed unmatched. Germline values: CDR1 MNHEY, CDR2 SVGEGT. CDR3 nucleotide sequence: TGTGCCAGCAGACCCGGGACTAGCGGGGACAATGAGCAGTTCTTC. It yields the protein CASRPGTSGDNEQFF.

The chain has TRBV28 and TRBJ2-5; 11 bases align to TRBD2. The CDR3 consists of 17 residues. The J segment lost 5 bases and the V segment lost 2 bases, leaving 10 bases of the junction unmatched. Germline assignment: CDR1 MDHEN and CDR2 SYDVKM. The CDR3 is CASSLILSGRALETQYF. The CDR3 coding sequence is TGTGCCAGCAGTTTAATTCTTAGCGGGAGGGCCCTCGAGACCCAGTACTTC.

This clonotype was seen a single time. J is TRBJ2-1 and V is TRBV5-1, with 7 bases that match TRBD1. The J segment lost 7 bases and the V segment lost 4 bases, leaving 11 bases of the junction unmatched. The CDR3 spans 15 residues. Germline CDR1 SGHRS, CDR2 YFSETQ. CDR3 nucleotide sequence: TGCGCCAGCAGCCAACAGGGGTCCATTTCGAATGAGCAGTTCTTC. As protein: CASSQQGSISNEQFF.

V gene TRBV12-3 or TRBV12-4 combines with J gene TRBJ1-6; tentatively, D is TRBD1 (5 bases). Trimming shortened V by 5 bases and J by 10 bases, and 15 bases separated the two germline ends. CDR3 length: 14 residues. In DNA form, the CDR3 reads TGTGCCAGCAGTCCGACCCAGGGTGGGTCACCCCTCCACTTT. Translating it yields CASSPTQGGSPLHF.

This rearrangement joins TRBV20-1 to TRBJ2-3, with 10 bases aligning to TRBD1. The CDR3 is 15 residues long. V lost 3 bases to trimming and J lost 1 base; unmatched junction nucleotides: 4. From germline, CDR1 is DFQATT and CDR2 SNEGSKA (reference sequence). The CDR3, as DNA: TGCAGTGCTAGTCCGGGGACAGGGGGCACAGATACGCAGTATTTT. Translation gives CSASPGTGGTDTQYF.

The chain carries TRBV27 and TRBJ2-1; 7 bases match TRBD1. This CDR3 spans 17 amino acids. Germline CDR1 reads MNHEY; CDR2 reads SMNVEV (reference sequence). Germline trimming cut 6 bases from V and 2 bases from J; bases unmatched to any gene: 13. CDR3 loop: CASRPNRGKNAYNEQFF. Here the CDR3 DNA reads TGTGCCAGCAGGCCCAACAGGGGAAAGAACGCCTACAATGAGCAGTTCTTC.

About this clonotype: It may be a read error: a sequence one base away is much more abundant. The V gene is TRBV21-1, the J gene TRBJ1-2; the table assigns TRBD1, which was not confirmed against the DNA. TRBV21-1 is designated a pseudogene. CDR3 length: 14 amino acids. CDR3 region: CASSKAGQGNGYTF. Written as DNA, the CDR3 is TGTGCCAGCAGCAAAGCGGGACAGGGGAATGGCTACACCTTC.

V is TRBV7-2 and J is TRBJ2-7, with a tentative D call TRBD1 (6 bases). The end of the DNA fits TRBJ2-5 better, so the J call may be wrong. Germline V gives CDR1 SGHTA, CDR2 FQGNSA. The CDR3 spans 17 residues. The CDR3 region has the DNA TGTGCCAGCAGCTTATCCCCGGACAGACTGGGTGTCGAGACCCAGTACTTC. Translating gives CASSLSPDRLGVETQYF.

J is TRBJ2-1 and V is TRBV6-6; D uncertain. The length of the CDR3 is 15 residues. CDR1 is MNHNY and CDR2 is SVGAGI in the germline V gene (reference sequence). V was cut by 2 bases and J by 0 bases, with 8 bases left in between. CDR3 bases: TGTGCCAGCAGTTACGATTCCCCCTCCTACAATGAGCAGTTCTTC. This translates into CASSYDSPSYNEQFF.

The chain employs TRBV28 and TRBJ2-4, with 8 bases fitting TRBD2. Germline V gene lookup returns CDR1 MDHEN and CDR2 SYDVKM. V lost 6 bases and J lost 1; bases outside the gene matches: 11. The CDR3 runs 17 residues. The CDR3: CASSPTSGPGAKNIQYF. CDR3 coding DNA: TGTGCCAGCAGCCCTACTAGCGGTCCGGGGGCCAAAAACATTCAGTACTTC. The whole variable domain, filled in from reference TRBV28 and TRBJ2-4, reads DVKVTQSSRYLVKRTGEKVFLECVQDMDHENMFWYRQDPGLGLRLIYFSYDVKMKEKGDIPEGYSVSREKKERFSLILESASTNQTSMYLCASSPTSGPGAKNIQYFGAGTRLSVL.

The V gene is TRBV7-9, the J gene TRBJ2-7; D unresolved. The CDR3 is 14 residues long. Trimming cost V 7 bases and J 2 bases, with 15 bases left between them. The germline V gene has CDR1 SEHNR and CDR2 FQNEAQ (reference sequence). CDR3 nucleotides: TGTGCCAGCATTTGGTCAGGTCTTCCCTACGAGCAGTACTTC. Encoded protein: CASIWSGLPYEQYF.

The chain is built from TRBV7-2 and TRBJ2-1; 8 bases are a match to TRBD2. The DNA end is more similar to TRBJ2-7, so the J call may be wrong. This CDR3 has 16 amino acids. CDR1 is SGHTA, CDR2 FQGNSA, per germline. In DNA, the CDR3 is TGTGCCAGCAGCTTAGTCCTAGCGGGTATATACAATGAGCAGTACTTC. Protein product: CASSLVLAGIYNEQYF.

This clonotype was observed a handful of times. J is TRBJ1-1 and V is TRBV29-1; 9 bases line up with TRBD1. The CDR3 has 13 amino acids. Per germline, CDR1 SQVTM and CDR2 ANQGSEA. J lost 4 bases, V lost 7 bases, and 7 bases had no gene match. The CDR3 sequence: CSARDREGTEAFF. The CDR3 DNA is TGCAGCGCCCGGGACAGGGAGGGCACTGAAGCTTTCTTT.

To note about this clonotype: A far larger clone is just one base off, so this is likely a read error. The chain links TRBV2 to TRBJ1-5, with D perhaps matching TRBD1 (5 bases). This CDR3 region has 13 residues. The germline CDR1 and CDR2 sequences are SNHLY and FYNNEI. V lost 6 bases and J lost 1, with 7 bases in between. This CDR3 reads CASRWDSNQPQHF. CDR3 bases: TGTGCCAGCAGGTGGGACAGCAATCAGCCCCAGCATTTT.

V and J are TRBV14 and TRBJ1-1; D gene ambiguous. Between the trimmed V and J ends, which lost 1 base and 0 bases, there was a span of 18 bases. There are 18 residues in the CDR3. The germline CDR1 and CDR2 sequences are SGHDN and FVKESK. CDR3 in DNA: TGTGCCAGCAGCCAAGCGTTGTTGTATGGGGTAATGAACACTGAAGCTTTCTTT. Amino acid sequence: CASSQALLYGVMNTEAFF.

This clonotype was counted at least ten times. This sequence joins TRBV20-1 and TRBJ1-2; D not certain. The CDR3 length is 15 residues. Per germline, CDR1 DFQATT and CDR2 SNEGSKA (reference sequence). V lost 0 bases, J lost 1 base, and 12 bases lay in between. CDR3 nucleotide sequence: TGCAGTGCTAGAGATTGGAGAGCCGATAACTATGGCTACACCTTC. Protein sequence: CSARDWRADNYGYTF.

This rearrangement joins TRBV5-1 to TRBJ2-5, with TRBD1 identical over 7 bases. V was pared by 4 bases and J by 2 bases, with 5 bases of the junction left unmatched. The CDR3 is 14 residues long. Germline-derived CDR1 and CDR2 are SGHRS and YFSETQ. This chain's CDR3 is CASSDPRGQETQYF. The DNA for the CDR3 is TGCGCCAGCAGCGATCCCAGGGGGCAAGAGACCCAGTACTTC.

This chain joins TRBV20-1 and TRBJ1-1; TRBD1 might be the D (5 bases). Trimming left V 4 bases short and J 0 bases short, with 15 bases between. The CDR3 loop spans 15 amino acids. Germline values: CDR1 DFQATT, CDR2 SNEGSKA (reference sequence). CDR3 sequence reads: CSAKGDWGVNTEAFF. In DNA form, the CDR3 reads TGCAGTGCTAAAGGGGATTGGGGGGTGAACACTGAAGCTTTCTTT.

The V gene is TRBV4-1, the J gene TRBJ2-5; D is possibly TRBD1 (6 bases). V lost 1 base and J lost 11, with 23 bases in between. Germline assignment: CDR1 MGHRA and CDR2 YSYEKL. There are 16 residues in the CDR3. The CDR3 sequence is CASSQVLRQVYNEQYF. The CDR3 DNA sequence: TGCGCCAGCAGCCAAGTTCTCAGACAGGTTTACAATGAGCAGTACTTC.

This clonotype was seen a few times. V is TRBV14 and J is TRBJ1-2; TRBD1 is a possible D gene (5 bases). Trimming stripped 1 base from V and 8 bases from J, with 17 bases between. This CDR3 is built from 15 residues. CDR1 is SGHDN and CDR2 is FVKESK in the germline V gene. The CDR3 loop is CASSQGGLSQEGYTF. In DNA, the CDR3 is TGTGCCAGCAGCCAAGGGGGACTGAGTCAGGAGGGCTACACCTTC. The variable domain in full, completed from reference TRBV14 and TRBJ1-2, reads EAGVTQFPSHSVIEKGQTVTLRCDPISGHDNLYWYRRVMGKEIKFLLHFVKESKQDESGMPNNRFLAERTGGTYSTLKVQPAELEDSGVYFCASSQGGLSQEGYTFGSGTRLTVV.